Each of the 3 T cell receptor beta chains below was sequenced from the same sample in a study of blood T cell repertoires in COVID-19. The protocol was immunoSEQ multiplex PCR, while the TCRdb copy is restricted to in-frame clones and leaves out a portion. The table has about 250,000 clones, just over 85% seen once. The sample comprised peripheral blood. These receptors were obtained from a man aged 80 or over with acute or convalescent COVID-19.

This clone was observed a handful of times. The genes are TRBV3-1 (or the pseudogene TRBV3-2) and TRBJ1-4; tentatively, D is TRBD1 (6 bases). Per the germline V gene, CDR1 is LGHDT and CDR2 is YNNKEL (reference sequence). V was pared by 4 bases and J by 7 bases, with 16 bases between. This CDR3 is 15 amino acids long. This chain's CDR3 is CASSLVSTGSEKLFF. CDR3 coding DNA: TGTGCCAGCAGCCTGGTCAGTACAGGGTCTGAAAAACTGTTTTTT.

The CDR3 loop is CATSRDPFREQYF. CDR3 sequence (DNA): TGTGCCACCAGCAGAGACCCTTTTCGGGAGCAGTACTTC. The chain employs TRBV15 and TRBJ2-7; no clear D gene. The CDR3 length is 13 residues. Per germline, CDR1 LNHNV and CDR2 YYDKDF (reference sequence). The V end lost 0 bases, the J end lost 7 bases, and 10 bases lay between the germline ends.

The rearrangement links TRBV7-2 to TRBJ1-6; TRBD1 matches 9 bases. CDR1 and CDR2 (germline): SGHTA, FQGNSA. The CDR3 covers 15 residues. V lost 6 bases and J lost 7; bases outside the gene matches: 7. The CDR3, as DNA: TGTGCCAGCAGAACACAGGGGGCGATGAATTCACCCCTCCACTTT. Translated: CASRTQGAMNSPLHF.